The 10 T cell receptor beta chains listed next were all sequenced from one sample in a study of blood T cell repertoires in COVID-19. Data came from immunoSEQ multiplex PCR; TCRdb stores just in-frame clones and leaves some out. The profile shows about 65,000 clones, approximately 80% of them singletons. The source material was peripheral blood. The origin of the receptors is a man of 80 years or more with acute or convalescent COVID-19.

The chain's CDR3 is CASSESQGLQETQYF. Here the CDR3 DNA reads TGCGCCAGCAGTGAATCCCAAGGACTACAAGAGACCCAGTACTTC. This sequence joins TRBV10-1 and TRBJ2-5, with D possibly TRBD2 on 6 matching bases. Trimming took 3 bases from V and 2 from J, leaving 13 bases between them. CDR1 is WNHNN, CDR2 SYGVQD, per germline (reference sequence). The CDR3 length is 15 residues.

The chain couples TRBV19 to TRBJ2-7; 7 nucleotides line up with TRBD2. V gave up 4 bases and J gave up 6 bases; unmatched junction bases: 9. CDR1 and CDR2 (germline): LNHDA, SQIVND (reference sequence). The length of the CDR3 is 14 residues. CDR3 loop: CASSTLEGRVEQYF. The CDR3, as DNA: TGTGCCAGTAGTACCTTGGAAGGGAGGGTCGAGCAGTACTTC.

The J gene is TRBJ2-2, the V gene TRBV7-2, with 12 bases lining up with TRBD2. Trimming removed 5 bases from V and 7 bases from J; junction bases left unmatched: 11. The CDR3 has 17 residues. The germline CDR1 and CDR2 sequences are SGHTA and FQGNSA. The CDR3 sequence is CASSKLAGGSYGGELFF. Written as DNA, the CDR3 is TGTGCCAGCAGCAAACTAGCGGGGGGCTCTTATGGCGGGGAGCTGTTTTTT.

Turning to this clone: Other DNA sequences in the sample encode the same CDR3. The J gene is TRBJ1-2, the V gene TRBV19, with D hard to call. Germline CDR1 reads LNHDA; CDR2 reads SQIVND (reference sequence). This CDR3 is 14 amino acids long. Trimming stripped 6 bases from V and 8 bases from J, with 19 bases between. The CDR3 here is CASSDNDGLRGYTF. The CDR3 DNA reads as TGTGCCAGTAGCGATAACGACGGACTACGCGGCTACACCTTC. The full variable domain, completed using reference TRBV19 and TRBJ1-2, is DGGITQSPKYLFRKEGQNVTLSCEQNLNHDAMYWYRQDPGQGLRLIYYSQIVNDFQKGDIAEGYSVSREKKESFPLTVTSAQKNPTAFYLCASSDNDGLRGYTFGSGTRLTVV.

CDR3 DNA sequence: TGTGCCACCGGAGCGGCTTATGGGGCCAACGTCCTGACTTTC. As protein: CATGAAYGANVLTF. V gene TRBV15 combines with J gene TRBJ2-6; maybe TRBD2 (5 bases). The germline V and J ends were trimmed by 8 bases and 3 bases, with 11 bases remaining between them. In germline, CDR1 is LNHNV, CDR2 YYDKDF (reference sequence). The CDR3 spans 14 residues.

The chain carries TRBV7-2 and TRBJ2-1; TRBD1 matches 7 bases. The CDR3 contains 15 residues. Germline V gene lookup returns CDR1 SGHTA and CDR2 FQGNSA. J gave up 8 bases and V 4 bases, and 11 bases lay outside the gene matches. The CDR3 here is CASSSTGVRDDEQFF. DNA for the CDR3: TGTGCCAGCAGCTCCACAGGGGTTAGGGACGATGAGCAGTTCTTC.

This clone was found once. This sequence joins TRBV7-8 and TRBJ1-4; TRBD1 might be the D (6 bases). Deletions cut 4 bases from V and 3 bases from J, with 15 bases between. Germline V gene lookup returns CDR1 SGHVS and CDR2 FQNEAQ. The CDR3 consists of 16 residues. This chain's CDR3 is CASSSPLGASNEKLFF. In nucleotides, the CDR3 is TGTGCCAGCAGCTCCCCATTGGGGGCGTCTAATGAAAAACTGTTTTTT.

The V gene is TRBV6-5, the J gene TRBJ1-4; no clear D gene. The CDR3 consists of 13 residues. Trimming took off 11 bases at V and 3 bases at J, with 13 bases between the two ends. The germline CDR1 and CDR2 sequences are MNHEY and SVGAGI. CDR3 DNA: TGTGCCGGTCGGGAGAAGTCTAATGAAAAACTGTTTTTT. Its translation is CAGREKSNEKLFF.

V gene TRBV6-5 combines with J gene TRBJ1-4; D not resolved. V was trimmed by 6 bases and J by 4 bases, leaving 6 bases between them. The germline gives CDR1 MNHEY, CDR2 SVGAGI. The CDR3 totals 12 residues. DNA of the CDR3: TGTGCCAGCAGGAGAAATAATGAAAAACTGTTTTTT. Protein: CASRRNNEKLFF.

The chain recombines TRBV18 with TRBJ1-1, with D unresolved. CDR1 is KGHSH, CDR2 LQKENI, per germline. V lost 5 bases and J 2 bases, leaving 6 bases between the germline ends. The CDR3 extends over 12 amino acids. The CDR3 region has the DNA TGTGCCAGCTCATTAGCAAACACTGAAGCTTTCTTT. As protein: CASSLANTEAFF.